This TCR beta chain was recorded in a study of vaccination effects on CD4 cells after COVID-19. On the study more broadly: Post-vaccine specimens arrived a median 72 days past the second dose.

Some clones are missing from TCRdb's copy, which holds only in-frame ones; the method was immunoSEQ multiplex PCR. The sample contains approximately 14,000 clones, approximately 70% of which appear only once. Antigen-specific CD4+ T cells were expanded with viral peptide pools in the ViraFEST assay before sequencing. Subsequent to a culture period of around eleven days, CD4+ T cells were isolated. Two doses of BNT162b2 or mRNA-1273 vaccine were administered to participants. Every well housed 1.5 million to 2 million PBMC, which grew in culture alongside 10 IU/ml IL-2 and around 10 ug/ml peptides. The authors exchanged half the medium for IL-2 medium on days 3 and 7. To note about this clone: Its antigen is not known.

Germline values: CDR1 MNHEY, CDR2 SMNVEV (reference sequence). The junction had 3 bases not matched to a gene; V was cut back by 0 bases and J by 5 bases. The CDR3 consists of 15 residues. This TCR was sampled from a human donor who received a COVID-19 vaccine. The sequenced sample was CD4+ T cells from PBMCs cultured with HCoV-NL63 spike peptides, obtained after COVID-19 vaccination. The V gene is TRBV27, the J gene TRBJ1-1; TRBD1 matches 10 bases. The CDR3 sequence is CASSLSTGGGTEAFF. The CDR3 DNA sequence: TGTGCCAGCAGTTTATCGACAGGGGGCGGGACTGAAGCTTTCTTT.